This section outlines one T cell receptor beta chain sequence together with its context. This may come from a read error, since a much larger clone is one base off. Researchers took RNA transcripts and amplified the TCR beta CDR3 regions from them. A set of HTBI primers served as the primers for a first-round RT-PCR of the TCR CDR3. TCRdb re-called the multiplex PCR reads with MiXCR, one entry per CDR3 protein. The sample holds more than 500,000 distinct CDR3 sequences; approximately 15% are singletons and the top ten take around 14%. The sample comes from a study of T cells in Graves' hyperthyroidism and ophthalmopathy. The CDR3 covers 13 residues.

The sequencing sample was made of blood. This clonotype originated in a woman aged 40 to 50 with Graves' hyperthyroidism. This rearrangement joins TRBV12-3 or TRBV12-4 to TRBJ1-3; unclear D gene. CDR3 DNA sequence: TGTGCCAGCAGTTTCTCAAAAGGAAACACCATGTATTTT. Translation: CASSFSKGNTMYF.